This is a list of T cell receptor beta chains from one sample in a study of T-cell memory formation after mild COVID-19. Using its own MiXCR run on the 5' RACE reads, TCRdb lists one record per CDR3 protein. The sample yields hundreds of thousands of distinct CDR3 sequences, under 15% seen once. The sequencing input was PBMCs or a T cell subset sorted from them (not recorded which). Every receptor here comes from a man aged 18 to 30 who had mild COVID-19 (a few samples of this study predate the infection). Cell type and time point are not known. CDR3s include the opening cysteine and the closing phenylalanine or tryptophan. The order of the fields is V gene, D gene, clone size, J gene, CDR3 DNA, CDR3 protein. D genes are given only for firm matches. Size tells how often a clone was seen (once, few, many) or the class of an expanded clone, and some rows leave it out.

TRBV5-1	TRBD1	.	TRBJ1-2	TGCGCCAGCAGCTTGGAGGGGGCGGTTGATGGCTACACCTTC	CASSLEGAVDGYTF
TRBV20-1	TRBD2	.	TRBJ2-1	TGCAGTGCTAGCCTAGCGGGGGGTCTAAATGAGCAGTTCTTC	CSASLAGGLNEQFF
TRBV6-2/TRBV6-3	TRBD1	.	TRBJ1-2	TGTGCCAGCAGTTACTCGGGACAGGGGATTTTTGGCTACACCTTC	CASSYSGQGIFGYTF
TRBV19	.	few	TRBJ2-3	TGTGCCAGTAGTCCTTCAAGATACGGCACAGATACGCAGTATTTT	CASSPSRYGTDTQYF
TRBV20-1	TRBD2	.	TRBJ2-1	TGCAGTGCCAGGGATCACGGACTAGGGGAGCAGTTCTTC	CSARDHGLGEQFF
TRBV7-2	.	.	TRBJ2-5	TGTGCCAGCAGCACACAGGCGAAAGAGACCCAGTACTTC	CASSTQAKETQYF
TRBV4-2	.	.	TRBJ2-3	TGTGCCAGCAGCCAAGAGGTAGCTCCCACAGATACGCAGTATTTT	CASSQEVAPTDTQYF
TRBV3-1	.	.	TRBJ2-3	TGTGCCAGCAGCCAAGACGAAGGGGCCCCACTCCCAGATACGCAGTATTTT	CASSQDEGAPLPDTQYF
TRBV23-1	.	.	TRBJ2-1	TGCGCCAGCAGCCCCGGGGTAGGGCTCAGTGAGCAGTTCTTC	CASSPGVGLSEQFF
TRBV7-2	.	.	TRBJ1-2	TGTGCCAGCAGCTTAGCTCTCCTCTATGGCTACACCTTC	CASSLALLYGYTF
TRBV3-1	TRBD1	many	TRBJ2-1	TGTGCCAGCAGCCAAGGCATGGGACAGGCTACCGACAATGAGCAGTTCTTC	CASSQGMGQATDNEQFF
TRBV6-5	TRBD2	.	TRBJ2-2	TGTGCCAGCAGTTATCGAGCGGGGGGGAACACCGGGGAGCTGTTTTTT	CASSYRAGGNTGELFF
TRBV4-3	TRBD2	few	TRBJ2-3	TGCGCCAGCAGCCAGGGCGGGCGGGGGACCACAGATACGCAGTATTTT	CASSQGGRGTTDTQYF
TRBV20-1	.	.	TRBJ1-1	TGCAGTGCTAGAGAGGGCCAGATAAACACTGAAGCTTTCTTT	CSAREGQINTEAFF
TRBV9	.	.	TRBJ1-1	TGTGCCAGCAGCCCGAGAGACCGCATAAGTACTGAAGCTTTCTTT	CASSPRDRISTEAFF
TRBV4-1	.	.	TRBJ2-2	TGCGCCAGCAGCCAAGAGGGATATGCGGGCACCGGGGAGCTGTTTTTT	CASSQEGYAGTGELFF
TRBV12-3/TRBV12-4	TRBD2	.	TRBJ2-5	TGTGCCAGCAGTCCCCGGGGGGTAGCGGGGTGGGAGACCCAGTACTTC	CASSPRGVAGWETQYF
TRBV25-1	.	.	TRBJ2-5	TGTGCCAGCAGTGACTACATGTCATTACAAGGGGGAACAGAGACCCAGTACTTC	CASSDYMSLQGGTETQYF
TRBV4-3	.	many	TRBJ2-1	TGCGCCAGCAGCCAATCTGAAACCGGTAGCTCCTACAATGAGCAGTTCTTC	CASSQSETGSSYNEQFF
TRBV7-9	.	.	TRBJ1-2	TGTGCCAGCAGCTTAGTAGGGGGGATTTCGGTTGGCTACACCTTC	CASSLVGGISVGYTF
TRBV9	.	.	TRBJ2-7	TGTGCCAGCAGCGTAGAGGGGAGCCCCAGCTCCTACGAGCAGTACTTC	CASSVEGSPSSYEQYF
TRBV5-6	.	.	TRBJ1-6	TGTGCCAGCAGCTACGTCAAAGACGGAAGAAATTCACCCCTCCACTTT	CASSYVKDGRNSPLHF
TRBV5-1	.	.	TRBJ1-2	TGCGCCAGCACCGGAGAAGACAGCCCCTATGGCTACACCTTC	CASTGEDSPYGYTF
TRBV11-2	.	few	TRBJ2-5	TGTGCCAGCAGCTTATCTGGGTTGCGAGAGACCCAGTACTTC	CASSLSGLRETQYF
TRBV7-2	.	few	TRBJ2-2	TGTGCCAGCAGCCCACAACACAGGACCGGGGAGCTGTTTTTT	CASSPQHRTGELFF
TRBV18	TRBD1	few	TRBJ2-2	TGTGCCAGCTCACCACTCGCCCTGACAGGGGACACCGGGGAGCTGTTTTTT	CASSPLALTGDTGELFF
TRBV20-1	TRBD1	many	TRBJ1-6	TGCAGTGCTCCTAAGACAGGGGATTATTCACCCCTCCACTTT	CSAPKTGDYSPLHF
TRBV24-1	.	few	TRBJ2-1	TGTGCCACCAGTGATCCTTACAATGAGCAGTTCTTC	CATSDPYNEQFF